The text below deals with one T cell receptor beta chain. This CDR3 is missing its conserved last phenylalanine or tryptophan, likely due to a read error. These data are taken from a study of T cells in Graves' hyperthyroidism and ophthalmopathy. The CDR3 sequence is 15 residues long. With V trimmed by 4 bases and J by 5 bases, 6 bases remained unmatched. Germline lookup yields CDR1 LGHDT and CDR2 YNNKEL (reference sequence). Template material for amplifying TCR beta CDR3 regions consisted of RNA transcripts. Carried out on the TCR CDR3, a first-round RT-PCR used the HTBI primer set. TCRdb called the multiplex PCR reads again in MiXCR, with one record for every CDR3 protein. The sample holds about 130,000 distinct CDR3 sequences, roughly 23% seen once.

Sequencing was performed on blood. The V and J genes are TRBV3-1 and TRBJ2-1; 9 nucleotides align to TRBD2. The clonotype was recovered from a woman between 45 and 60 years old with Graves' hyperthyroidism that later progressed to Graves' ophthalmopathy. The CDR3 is CASSPGLARHNEQFL. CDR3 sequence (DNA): TGTGCCAGCAGCCCTGGACTAGCGAGGCACAATGAGCAGTTCCTC.